This T cell receptor (beta chain) was captured by sequencing in a study of blood T cell repertoires in COVID-19. Study overall: The analysed material was cDNA or gDNA that came from T cells, B-cell-depleted T cells, or PBMCs.

CDR1 and CDR2 from the germline V gene are MDHEN and SYDVKM. J was trimmed by 6 bases and V by 2 bases; bases with no gene match: 9. The CDR3 is 16 residues long. How the authors handled the data: Amplified reference gene primers provided the basis for estimating nucleated cell counts. Assay: immunoSEQ multiplex PCR; the TCRdb copy retains only in-frame clones and omits some. V, J and clone size were drawn from that table, and D and trimming were deduced from the DNA. The sample lists 300,000 to 350,000 clones; roughly 87% were seen once. The chain links TRBV28 to TRBJ1-2, with 10 bases that match TRBD1. The clonotype comes from a young woman who had recovered from COVID-19. Specimen: PBMCs or T cells enriched from blood (not recorded which). CDR3 nucleotides: TGTGCCAGCAGTTTAACCGGGACAGGGGTTTTTCATGGCTACACCTTC. This encodes CASSLTGTGVFHGYTF.